This T cell receptor beta chain was profiled in a study of beta chain features in type 1 diabetes. About the research overall: About 110 million sorted cells were examined across all samples.

With respect to this clone: No antigen is known for it.

Study observations and caveats: Patients with type 1 diabetes showed fewer VDJ junction insertions and more deletions. TCRB CDR3s from Type 1 diabetes patients were moderately but significantly shorter in all four CD4+ subsets.

Every isolated RNA sample was fully reverse transcribed, so sequencing captured expressed TCRB transcripts. Naive, central memory and regulatory T cell samples came to a mean of around 3.5 million reads. Some clones are missing from TCRdb's copy, which holds only in-frame ones; the method was immunoSEQ multiplex PCR. The sample lists around 150,000 clones, 10% occurring once. The CDR3 runs 13 residues. V shed 4 bases, J shed 5 bases, and the junction held 6 bases outside the gene matches. Per the germline V gene, CDR1 is SGHRS and CDR2 is YFSETQ. This receptor was obtained from a man aged 30-40 years with type 1 diabetes. The V call is TRBV5-1, the J call TRBJ2-7; 7 bases are a match to TRBD1. The sample consisted of central memory CD4+ T cells from blood. CDR3 in amino acids: CASSTGQANEQYF. As DNA, the CDR3 is TGCGCCAGCAGCACCGGACAGGCCAACGAGCAGTACTTC.